The entry that follows covers one T cell receptor (beta chain) sequence. Its antigen is unknown. CDR3 length: 12 amino acids. V gave up 3 bases and J gave up 1 base, with 6 bases separating them. Germline CDR1 is SQVTM and CDR2 is ANQGSEA. The sample originates from a study of cytomegalovirus exposure and HLA in healthy donors. The wider study: A prior study identified just under 120 million unique TCR beta sequences from 150 million to 200 million T cells. Unique TCRs numbering some 80 million, obtained from HLA-typed donors, made up an early data release. Study-wide results and caveats: Some TCR beta chains (164 of them) were listed as cytomegalovirus-associated.

The study ran its PCR with 60 Vbeta and 13 Jbeta primers. Assay: immunoSEQ multiplex PCR; the TCRdb copy retains only in-frame clones and omits some. Found here are some 140,000 clones, around three quarters of them singletons; the top ten hold just under 1%. This TCR derives from a man aged 18 to 29 in good health and CMV-seronegative. The chain joins TRBV29-1 to TRBJ1-1; maybe TRBD1 (5 bases). Sequencing was done on a sample of PBMCs. The CDR3 sequence: CSVDGGNTEAFF. As DNA, the CDR3 is TGCAGCGTTGACGGGGGGAACACTGAAGCTTTCTTT. The whole variable domain, filled in from reference TRBV29-1 and TRBJ1-1, reads SAVISQKPSRDICQRGTSLTIQCQVDSQVTMMFWYRQQPGQSLTLIATANQGSEATYESGFVIDKFPISRPNLTFSTLTVSNMSPEDSSIYLCSVDGGNTEAFFGQGTRLTVV.